This T cell receptor (beta chain) was found in a study of identical twins. Trimming stripped 7 bases from V and 3 bases from J, with 13 bases between. This CDR3 is 13 amino acids long. Germline assignment: CDR1 LGHDT and CDR2 YNNKEL (reference sequence). TCRdb redid the calling of the 5' RACE reads with MiXCR, one entry per CDR3 protein. The table includes some 570,000 distinct CDR3 sequences, about 22% detected once. Study-wide results and caveats: Among monozygotic twins, out-of-frame TCR alpha sharing exceeded what models predicted.

About this clonotype: Its antigen remains unknown.

Separately, the same data were catalogued under a study of yellow fever vaccine responses in identical twins.

The chain has TRBV3-1 and TRBJ2-7; D possibly corresponds to TRBD1 (6 bases). The material sequenced was CD4+ T cells sorted from blood. This TCR derives from a woman younger than 30 in good health. The CDR3 loop is CASKAPGDYEQYF. CDR3 sequence (DNA): TGTGCCAGCAAGGCCCCAGGGGACTACGAGCAGTACTTC.